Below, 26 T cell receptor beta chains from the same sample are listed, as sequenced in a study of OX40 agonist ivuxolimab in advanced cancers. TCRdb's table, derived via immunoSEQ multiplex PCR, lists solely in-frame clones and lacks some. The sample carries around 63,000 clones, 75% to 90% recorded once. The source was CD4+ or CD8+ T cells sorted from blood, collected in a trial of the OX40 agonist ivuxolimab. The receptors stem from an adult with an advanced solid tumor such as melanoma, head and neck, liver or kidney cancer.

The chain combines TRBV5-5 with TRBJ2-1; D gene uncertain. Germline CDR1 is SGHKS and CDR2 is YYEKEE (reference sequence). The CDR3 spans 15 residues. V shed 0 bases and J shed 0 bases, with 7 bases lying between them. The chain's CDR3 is CASSLVRSSYNEQFF. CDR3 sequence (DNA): TGTGCCAGCAGCTTGGTGAGGAGCTCCTACAATGAGCAGTTCTTC.

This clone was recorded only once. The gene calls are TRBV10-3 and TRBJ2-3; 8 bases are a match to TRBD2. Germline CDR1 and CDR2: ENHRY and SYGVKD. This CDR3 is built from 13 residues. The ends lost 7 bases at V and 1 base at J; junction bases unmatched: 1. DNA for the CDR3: TGTGCCATCACGACTAGCGGCACAGATACGCAGTATTTT. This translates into CAITTSGTDTQYF.

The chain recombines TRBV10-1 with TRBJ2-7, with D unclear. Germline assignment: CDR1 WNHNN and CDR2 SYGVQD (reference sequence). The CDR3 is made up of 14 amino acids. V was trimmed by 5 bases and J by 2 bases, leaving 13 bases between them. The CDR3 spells CASSQGSRAYEQYF. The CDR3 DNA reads TGCGCCAGCAGTCAAGGCAGCCGGGCCTACGAGCAGTACTTC.

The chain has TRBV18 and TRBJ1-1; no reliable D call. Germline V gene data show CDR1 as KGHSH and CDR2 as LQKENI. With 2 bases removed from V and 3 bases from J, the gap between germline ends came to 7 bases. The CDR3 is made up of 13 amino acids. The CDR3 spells CASSPGFDTEAFF. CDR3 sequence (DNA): TGTGCCAGCTCACCAGGGTTTGACACTGAAGCTTTCTTT.

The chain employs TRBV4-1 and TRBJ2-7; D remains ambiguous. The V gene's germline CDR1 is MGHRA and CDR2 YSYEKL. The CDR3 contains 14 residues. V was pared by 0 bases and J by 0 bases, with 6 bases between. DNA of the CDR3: TGCGCCAGCAGCCAAGATCCGTTCTCCTACGAGCAGTACTTC. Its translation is CASSQDPFSYEQYF.

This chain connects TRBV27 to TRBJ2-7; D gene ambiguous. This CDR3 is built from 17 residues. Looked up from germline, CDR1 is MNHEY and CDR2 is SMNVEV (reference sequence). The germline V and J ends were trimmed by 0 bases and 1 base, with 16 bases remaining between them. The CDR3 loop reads CASSLSIREDRSYEQYF. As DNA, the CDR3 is TGTGCCAGCAGTTTATCGATAAGAGAGGATAGATCCTACGAGCAGTACTTC.

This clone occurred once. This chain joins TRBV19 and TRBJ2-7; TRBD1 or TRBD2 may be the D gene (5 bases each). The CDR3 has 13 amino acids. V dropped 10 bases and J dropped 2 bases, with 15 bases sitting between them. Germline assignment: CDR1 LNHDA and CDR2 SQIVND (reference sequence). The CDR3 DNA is TGTGCCACTCGGGGCACATCCGCCTACGAGCAGTACTTC. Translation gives CATRGTSAYEQYF.

The CDR3 sequence is CASSLLFDGELFF. The CDR3 DNA sequence: TGCGCCAGCAGCCTCCTATTTGACGGGGAGCTGTTTTTT. V is TRBV5-1 and J is TRBJ2-2; D unresolved. This CDR3 region has 13 residues. Trimming took off 4 bases at V and 7 bases at J, with 11 bases between the two ends. Germline CDR1 reads SGHRS; CDR2 reads YFSETQ.

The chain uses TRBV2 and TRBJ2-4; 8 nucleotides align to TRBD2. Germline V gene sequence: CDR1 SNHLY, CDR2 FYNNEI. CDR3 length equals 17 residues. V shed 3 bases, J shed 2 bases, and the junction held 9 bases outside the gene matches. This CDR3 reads CASSELGGRWSKNIQYF. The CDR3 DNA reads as TGTGCCAGCAGTGAGCTGGGCGGGAGGTGGTCCAAAAACATTCAGTACTTC.

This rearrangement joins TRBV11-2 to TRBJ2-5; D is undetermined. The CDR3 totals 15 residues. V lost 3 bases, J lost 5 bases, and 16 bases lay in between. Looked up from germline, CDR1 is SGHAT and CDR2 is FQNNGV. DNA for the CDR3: TGTGCCAGCAGCTTCTTCACCAGTCTTCGGGAGACCCAGTACTTC. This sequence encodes CASSFFTSLRETQYF.

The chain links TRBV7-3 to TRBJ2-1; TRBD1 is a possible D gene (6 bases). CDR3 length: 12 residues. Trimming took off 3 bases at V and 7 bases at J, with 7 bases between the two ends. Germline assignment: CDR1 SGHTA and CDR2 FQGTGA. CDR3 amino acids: CASSFQGNEQFF. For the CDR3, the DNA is TGTGCCAGCAGCTTTCAGGGGAATGAGCAGTTCTTC.

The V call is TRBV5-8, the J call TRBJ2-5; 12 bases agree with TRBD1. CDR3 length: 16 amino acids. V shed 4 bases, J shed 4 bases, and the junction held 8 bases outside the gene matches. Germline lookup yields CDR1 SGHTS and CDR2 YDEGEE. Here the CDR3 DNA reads TGTGCCAGCAGCCCGACCGGGACAGGGGGCTCAGAGACCCAGTACTTC. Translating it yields CASSPTGTGGSETQYF.

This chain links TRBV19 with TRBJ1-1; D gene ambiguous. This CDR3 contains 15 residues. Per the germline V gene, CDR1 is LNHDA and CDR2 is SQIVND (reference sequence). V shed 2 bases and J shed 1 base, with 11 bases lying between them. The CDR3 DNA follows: TGTGCCAGTAGTATACCCCACACGGAGAACACTGAAGCTTTCTTT. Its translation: CASSIPHTENTEAFF.

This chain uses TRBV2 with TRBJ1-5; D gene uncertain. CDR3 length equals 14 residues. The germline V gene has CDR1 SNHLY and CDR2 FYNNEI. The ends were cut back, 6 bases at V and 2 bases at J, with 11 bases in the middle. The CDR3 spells CASSELTGNQPQHF. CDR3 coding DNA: TGTGCCAGCAGCGAACTTACAGGCAATCAGCCCCAGCATTTT.

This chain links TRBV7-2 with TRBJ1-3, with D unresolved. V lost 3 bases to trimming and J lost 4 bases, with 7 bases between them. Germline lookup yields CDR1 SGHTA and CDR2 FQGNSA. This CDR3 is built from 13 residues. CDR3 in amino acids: CASSFKPGNTIYF. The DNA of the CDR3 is TGTGCCAGCAGCTTTAAACCAGGAAACACCATATATTTT. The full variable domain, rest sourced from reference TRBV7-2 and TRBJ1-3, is GAGVSQSPSNKVTEKGKDVELRCDPISGHTALYWYRQSLGQGLEFLIYFQGNSAPDKSGLPSDRFSAERTGGSVSTLTIQRTQQEDSAVYLCASSFKPGNTIYFGEGSWLTVV.

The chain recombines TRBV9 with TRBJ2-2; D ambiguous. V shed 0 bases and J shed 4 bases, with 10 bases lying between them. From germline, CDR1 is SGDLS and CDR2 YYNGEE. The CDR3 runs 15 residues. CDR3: CASSVESRSTGELFF. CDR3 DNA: TGTGCCAGCAGCGTAGAAAGCCGGAGCACCGGGGAGCTGTTTTTT.

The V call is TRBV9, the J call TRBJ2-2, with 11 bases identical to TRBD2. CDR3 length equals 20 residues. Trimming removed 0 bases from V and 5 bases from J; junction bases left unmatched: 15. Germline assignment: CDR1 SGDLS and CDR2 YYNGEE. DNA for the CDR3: TGTGCCAGCAGCGTAGCACTAGCGGGAGTGTGGAAAGGAAGGACCGGGGAGCTGTTTTTT. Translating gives CASSVALAGVWKGRTGELFF.

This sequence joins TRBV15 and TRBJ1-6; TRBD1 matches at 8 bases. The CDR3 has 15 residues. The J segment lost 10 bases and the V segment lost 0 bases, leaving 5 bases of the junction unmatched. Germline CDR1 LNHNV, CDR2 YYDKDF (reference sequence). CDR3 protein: CATSRDPGGGSPLHF. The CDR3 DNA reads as TGTGCCACCAGCAGAGATCCAGGGGGCGGATCACCCCTCCACTTT.

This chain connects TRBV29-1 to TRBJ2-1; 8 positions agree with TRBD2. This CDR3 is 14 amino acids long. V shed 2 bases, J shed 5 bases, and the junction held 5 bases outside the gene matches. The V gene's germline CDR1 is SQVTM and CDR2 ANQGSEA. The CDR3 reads CSVERLALNNEQFF. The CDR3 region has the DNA TGCAGCGTTGAACGACTAGCGCTGAACAATGAGCAGTTCTTC.

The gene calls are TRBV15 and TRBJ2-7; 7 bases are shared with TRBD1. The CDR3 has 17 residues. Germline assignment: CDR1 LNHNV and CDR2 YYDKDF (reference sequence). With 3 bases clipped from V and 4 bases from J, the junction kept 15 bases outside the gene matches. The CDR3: CATSSLKRTGDGYEQYF. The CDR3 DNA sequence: TGTGCCACCAGCAGTTTAAAACGTACAGGGGATGGGTACGAGCAGTACTTC.

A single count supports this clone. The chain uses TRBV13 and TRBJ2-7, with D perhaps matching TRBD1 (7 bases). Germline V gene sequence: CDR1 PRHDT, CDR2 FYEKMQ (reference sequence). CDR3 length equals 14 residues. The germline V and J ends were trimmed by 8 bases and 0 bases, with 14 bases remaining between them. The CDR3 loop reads CASLEGQNSYEQYF. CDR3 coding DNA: TGTGCCAGCCTGGAGGGACAGAACTCCTACGAGCAGTACTTC.

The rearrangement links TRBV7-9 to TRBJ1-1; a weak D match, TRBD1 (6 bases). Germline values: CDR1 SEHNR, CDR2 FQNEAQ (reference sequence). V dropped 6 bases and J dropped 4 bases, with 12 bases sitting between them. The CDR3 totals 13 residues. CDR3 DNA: TGTGCCAGCAGTCCGAACAGGGTCACTGAAGCTTTCTTT. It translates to CASSPNRVTEAFF.

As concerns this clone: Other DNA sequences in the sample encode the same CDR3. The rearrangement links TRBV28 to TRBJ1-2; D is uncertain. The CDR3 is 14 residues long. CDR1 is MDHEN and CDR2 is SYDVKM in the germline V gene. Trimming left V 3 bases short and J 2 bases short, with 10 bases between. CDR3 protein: CASSFGGSNYGYTF. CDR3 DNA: TGTGCCAGCAGTTTCGGAGGCTCCAACTATGGCTACACCTTC.

The CDR3 nucleotides read TGTGCCAGCAGCATCAGGACAGGAGCCACAGATACGCAGTATTTT. This codes for CASSIRTGATDTQYF. V is TRBV5-4 and J is TRBJ2-3; 7 bases map to TRBD1. Germline trimming cut 4 bases from V and 2 bases from J; bases unmatched to any gene: 7. Looked up from germline, CDR1 is SGHNT and CDR2 is YYREEE (reference sequence). This CDR3 is built from 15 residues.

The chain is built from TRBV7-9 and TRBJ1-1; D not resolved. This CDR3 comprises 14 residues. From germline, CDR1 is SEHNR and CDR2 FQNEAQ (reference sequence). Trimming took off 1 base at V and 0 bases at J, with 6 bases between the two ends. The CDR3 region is CASSLEGMNTEAFF. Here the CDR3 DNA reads TGTGCCAGCAGCTTAGAAGGGATGAACACTGAAGCTTTCTTT.

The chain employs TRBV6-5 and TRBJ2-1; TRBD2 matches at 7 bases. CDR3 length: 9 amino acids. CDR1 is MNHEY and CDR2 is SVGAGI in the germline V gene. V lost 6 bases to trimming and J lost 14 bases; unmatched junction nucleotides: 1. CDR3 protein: CASSGGKFF. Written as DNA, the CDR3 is TGTGCCAGCAGCGGGGGGAAGTTCTTC.